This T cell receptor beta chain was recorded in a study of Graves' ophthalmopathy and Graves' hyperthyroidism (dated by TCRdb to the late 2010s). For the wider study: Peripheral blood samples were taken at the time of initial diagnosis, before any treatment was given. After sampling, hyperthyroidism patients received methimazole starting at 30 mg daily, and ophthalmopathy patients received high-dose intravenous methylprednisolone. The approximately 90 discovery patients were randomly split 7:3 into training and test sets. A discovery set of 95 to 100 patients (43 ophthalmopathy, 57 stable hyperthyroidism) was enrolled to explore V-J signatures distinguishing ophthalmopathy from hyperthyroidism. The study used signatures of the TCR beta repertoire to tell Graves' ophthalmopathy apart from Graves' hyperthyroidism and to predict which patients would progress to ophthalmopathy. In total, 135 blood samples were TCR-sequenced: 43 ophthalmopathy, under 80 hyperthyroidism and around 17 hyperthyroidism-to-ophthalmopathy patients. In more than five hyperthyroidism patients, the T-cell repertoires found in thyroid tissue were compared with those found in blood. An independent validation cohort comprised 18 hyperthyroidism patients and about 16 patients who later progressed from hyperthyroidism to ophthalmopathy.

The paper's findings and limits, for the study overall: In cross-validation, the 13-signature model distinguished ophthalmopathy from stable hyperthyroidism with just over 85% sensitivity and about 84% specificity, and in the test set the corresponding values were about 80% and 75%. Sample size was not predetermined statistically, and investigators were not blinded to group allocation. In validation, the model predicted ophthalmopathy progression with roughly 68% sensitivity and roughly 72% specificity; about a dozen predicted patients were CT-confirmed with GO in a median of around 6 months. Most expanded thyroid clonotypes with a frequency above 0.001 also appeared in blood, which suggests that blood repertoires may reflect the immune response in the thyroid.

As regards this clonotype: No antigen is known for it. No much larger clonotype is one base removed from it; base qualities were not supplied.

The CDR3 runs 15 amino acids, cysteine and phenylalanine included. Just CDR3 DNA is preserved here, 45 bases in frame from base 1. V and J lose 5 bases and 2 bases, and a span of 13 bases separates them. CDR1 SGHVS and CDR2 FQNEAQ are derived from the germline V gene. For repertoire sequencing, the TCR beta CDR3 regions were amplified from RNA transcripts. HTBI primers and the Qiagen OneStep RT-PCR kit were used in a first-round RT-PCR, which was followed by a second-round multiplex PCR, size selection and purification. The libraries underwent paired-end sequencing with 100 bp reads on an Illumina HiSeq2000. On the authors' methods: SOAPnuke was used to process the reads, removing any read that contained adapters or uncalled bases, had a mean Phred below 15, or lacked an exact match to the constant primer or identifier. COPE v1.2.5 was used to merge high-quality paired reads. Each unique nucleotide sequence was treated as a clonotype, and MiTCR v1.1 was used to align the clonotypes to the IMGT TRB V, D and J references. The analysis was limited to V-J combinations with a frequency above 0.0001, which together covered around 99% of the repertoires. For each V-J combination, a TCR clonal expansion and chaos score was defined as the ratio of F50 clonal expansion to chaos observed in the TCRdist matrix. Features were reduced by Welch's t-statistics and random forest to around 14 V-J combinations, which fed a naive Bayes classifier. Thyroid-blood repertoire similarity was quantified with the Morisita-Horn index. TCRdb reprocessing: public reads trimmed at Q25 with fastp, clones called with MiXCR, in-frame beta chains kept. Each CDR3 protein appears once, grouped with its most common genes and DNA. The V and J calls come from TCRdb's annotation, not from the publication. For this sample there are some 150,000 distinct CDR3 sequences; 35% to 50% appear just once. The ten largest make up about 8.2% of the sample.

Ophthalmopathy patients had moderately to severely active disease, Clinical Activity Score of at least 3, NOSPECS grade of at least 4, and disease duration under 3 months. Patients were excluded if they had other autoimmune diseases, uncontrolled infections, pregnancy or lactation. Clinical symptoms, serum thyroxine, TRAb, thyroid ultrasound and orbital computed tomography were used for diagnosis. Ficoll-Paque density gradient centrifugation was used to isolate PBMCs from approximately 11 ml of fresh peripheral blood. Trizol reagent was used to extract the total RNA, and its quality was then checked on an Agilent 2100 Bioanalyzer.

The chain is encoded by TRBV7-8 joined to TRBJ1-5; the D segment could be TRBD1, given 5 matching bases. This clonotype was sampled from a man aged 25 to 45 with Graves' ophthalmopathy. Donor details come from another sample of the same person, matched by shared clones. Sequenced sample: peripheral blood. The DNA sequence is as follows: TGTGCCAGCAGCCTCCAGGGAGGGGGCAATCAGCCCCAGCATTTT. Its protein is CASSLQGGGNQPQHF.